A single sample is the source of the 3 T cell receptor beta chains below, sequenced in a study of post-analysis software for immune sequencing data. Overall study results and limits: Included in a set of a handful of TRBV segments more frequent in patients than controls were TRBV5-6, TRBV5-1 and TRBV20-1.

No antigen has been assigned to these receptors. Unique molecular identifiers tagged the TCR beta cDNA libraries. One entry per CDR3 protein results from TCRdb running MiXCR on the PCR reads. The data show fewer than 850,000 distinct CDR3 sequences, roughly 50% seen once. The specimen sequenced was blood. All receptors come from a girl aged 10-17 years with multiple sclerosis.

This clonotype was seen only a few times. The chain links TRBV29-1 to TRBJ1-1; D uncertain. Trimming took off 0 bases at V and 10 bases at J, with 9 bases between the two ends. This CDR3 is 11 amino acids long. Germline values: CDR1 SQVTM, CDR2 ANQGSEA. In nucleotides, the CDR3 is TGCAGCGTTGAAGATCTTTACAGAGCTTTCTTT. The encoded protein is CSVEDLYRAFF. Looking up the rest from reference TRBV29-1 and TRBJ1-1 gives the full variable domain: SAVISQKPSRDICQRGTSLTIQCQVDSQVTMMFWYRQQPGQSLTLIATANQGSEATYESGFVIDKFPISRPNLTFSTLTVSNMSPEDSSIYLCSVEDLYRAFFGQGTRLTVV.

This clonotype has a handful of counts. The CDR3 is CSVDQGAGQPQHF. The CDR3 DNA reads TGCAGCGTTGACCAGGGGGCAGGACAGCCCCAGCATTTT. The chain employs TRBV29-1 and TRBJ1-5; 8 nucleotides match TRBD1. The V gene's germline CDR1 is SQVTM and CDR2 ANQGSEA. Trimming removed 3 bases from V and 7 bases from J; junction bases left unmatched: 5. CDR3 size: 13 residues.

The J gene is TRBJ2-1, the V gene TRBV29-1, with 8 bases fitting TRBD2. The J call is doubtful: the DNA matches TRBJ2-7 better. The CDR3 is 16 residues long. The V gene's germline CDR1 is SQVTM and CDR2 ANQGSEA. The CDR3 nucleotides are TGCAGCGTTGTAAGCTTTCGGGAGGGCACCTACAATGAGCAGTACTTC. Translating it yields CSVVSFREGTYNEQYF.